This T cell receptor beta chain emerged from a study of cytomegalovirus exposure and HLA in healthy donors. Study context: Under 85% of around 400 genotyped donors fell in the Caucasian-associated ancestry cluster. Overall study results and limits: Follow-up analysis later connected one missense variant in DCLRE1C with trimming of TCR beta V- and J-genes. Highly shared variants forming one cluster were likely a sequencing artifact.

PCR used 60 Vbeta primers and 13 Jbeta primers. Measured with immunoSEQ multiplex PCR; TCRdb has only the in-frame clones, and not every one. This sample has over 75,000 clones, with more than 55% found just once. As regards this clone: The antigen is unknown.

This CDR3 contains 17 residues. CDR1 and CDR2 (germline): SGHDN, FVKESK. Trimming at V came to 1 base and at J to 1 base, leaving 8 bases not matched to a gene. Sequencing input: PBMCs. The TCR originated in a human donor in good health. This chain links TRBV14 with TRBJ2-7, with 9 bases lining up with TRBD2. Here the CDR3 DNA reads TGTGCCAGCAGCCAAGGCCCTAATAGCGGGGGATCCTACGAGCAGTACTTC. The encoded protein is CASSQGPNSGGSYEQYF.